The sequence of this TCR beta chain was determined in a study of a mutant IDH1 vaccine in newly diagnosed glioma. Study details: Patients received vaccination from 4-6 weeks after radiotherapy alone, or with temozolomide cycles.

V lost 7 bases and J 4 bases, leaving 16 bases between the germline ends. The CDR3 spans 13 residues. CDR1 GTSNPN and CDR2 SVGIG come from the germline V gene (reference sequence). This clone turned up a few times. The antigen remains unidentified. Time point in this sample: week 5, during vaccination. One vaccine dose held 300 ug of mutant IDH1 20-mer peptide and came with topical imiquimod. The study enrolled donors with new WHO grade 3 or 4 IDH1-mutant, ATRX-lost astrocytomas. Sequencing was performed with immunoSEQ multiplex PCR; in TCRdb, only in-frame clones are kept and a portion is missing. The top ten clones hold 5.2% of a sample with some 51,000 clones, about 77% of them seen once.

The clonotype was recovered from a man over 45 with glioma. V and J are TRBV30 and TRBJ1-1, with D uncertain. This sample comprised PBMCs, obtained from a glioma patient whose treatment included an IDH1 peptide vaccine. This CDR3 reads CAFSSGSGTEAFF. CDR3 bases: TGTGCCTTCTCTTCGGGGAGCGGCACTGAAGCTTTCTTT.